This TCR beta chain was sequenced during a study of siplizumab effects on memory and regulatory T cells. Whole-study results and caveats: Naive T cells seemed more diverse than memory cells; they also seemed major alloresponse contributors. Only a minority of proliferating CD4+ or CD8+ clones had an assignable naive or memory phenotype, with roughly 75-96% lacking one.

Clones were sequenced by immunoSEQ multiplex PCR, and TCRdb holds only the in-frame ones, with some missing. The repertoire includes approximately 100,000 clones, approximately 92% of them detected once, and 0.16% sits in the top ten. Comments on this clone: Its antigen remains unidentified.

CDR3 length equals 15 residues. Trimming removed 5 bases from V and 2 bases from J, with 15 bases in between. The germline V gene has CDR1 SEHNR and CDR2 FQNEAQ (reference sequence). Sequencing was performed on non-Treg CD4+ T cells sorted from blood. The TCR comes from a human donor in good health. V gene TRBV7-9 combines with J gene TRBJ1-1, with a weak D call TRBD1 (5 bases). CDR3 region: CASSVWLRENTEAFF. The CDR3 DNA reads TGTGCCAGCAGCGTCTGGCTCAGGGAAAACACTGAAGCTTTCTTT.